Each of the 11 T cell receptor beta chains below was sequenced from the same sample in a study of cytomegalovirus exposure and HLA in healthy donors. PCR amplification relied on 60 Vbeta primers (plus 13 Jbeta primers). The repertoire was sequenced with immunoSEQ multiplex PCR; TCRdb's copy has only in-frame clones and lacks some. Here the sample spans 85,000 to 100,000 clones, 64% being singletons. The sample comprised PBMCs. The source of these receptors is a man in his sixties in good health and CMV-seronegative.

This clone was detected only a few times. This chain joins TRBV5-1 and TRBJ1-1; maybe TRBD1 (5 bases). Germline assignment: CDR1 SGHRS and CDR2 YFSETQ. The CDR3 runs 17 residues. The V and J ends lost 4 bases and 0 bases respectively, with 19 bases between them. For the CDR3, the DNA is TGCGCCAGCAGCCCCCTAGGAGGGACTGTATTGAACACTGAAGCTTTCTTT. Translating gives CASSPLGGTVLNTEAFF.

The CDR3 nucleotides are TGTGCCAGTAGTATAGCTAGCGGGAGGGTCGATGAGCAGTTCTTC. Encoded protein: CASSIASGRVDEQFF. The chain joins TRBV19 to TRBJ2-1; TRBD2 matches 12 bases. J lost 8 bases, V lost 1 base, and 3 bases had no gene match. The CDR3 is 15 residues long. Looked up from germline, CDR1 is LNHDA and CDR2 is SQIVND (reference sequence).

This clone has more than one count but fewer than ten. This chain connects TRBV29-1 to TRBJ1-2; maybe TRBD1 (5 bases). The CDR3 consists of 13 residues. Deletions cut 7 bases from V and 2 bases from J, with 14 bases between. The V gene's germline CDR1 is SQVTM and CDR2 ANQGSEA. Here the CDR3 reads CSAYSTGNYGYTF. CDR3 in DNA: TGCAGCGCCTACAGCACAGGCAACTATGGCTACACCTTC.

The chain couples TRBV6-6 to TRBJ1-3; D is ambiguous. CDR1 and CDR2 from the germline V gene are MNHNY and SVGAGI (reference sequence). The length of the CDR3 is 12 residues. V was trimmed by 6 bases and J by 4 bases, leaving 7 bases between them. CDR3 coding DNA: TGTGCCAGCAGCCCCGGGGGAAACACCATATATTTT. Its protein is CASSPGGNTIYF.

The chain has TRBV5-4 and TRBJ2-5; tentative D call: TRBD2 (6 bases). Looked up from germline, CDR1 is SGHNT and CDR2 is YYREEE (reference sequence). The CDR3 is 13 residues long. V was shortened by 0 bases and J by 5 bases, with 8 bases between the two germline ends. CDR3 DNA: TGTGCCAGCAGCTTGGCTGGGAGGGAGACCCAGTACTTC. It translates to CASSLAGRETQYF.

This chain uses TRBV2 with TRBJ2-6; D ambiguous. The CDR3 has 14 amino acids. The germline V gene encodes CDR1 SNHLY and CDR2 FYNNEI. V was clipped by 7 bases and J by 0 bases, with 7 bases between them. The CDR3 DNA reads as TGTGCCAGCACCTCAGACTCTGGGGCCAACGTCCTGACTTTC. This translates into CASTSDSGANVLTF.

This chain uses TRBV7-9 with TRBJ2-5, with 7 bases identical to TRBD1. This CDR3 region has 16 residues. CDR1 and CDR2 from the germline V gene are SEHNR and FQNEAQ (reference sequence). V lost 5 bases, J lost 0 bases, and 9 bases stayed unmatched. CDR3 loop: CASSPPTGTYQETQYF. CDR3 bases: TGTGCCAGCAGCCCCCCGACAGGGACGTACCAAGAGACCCAGTACTTC.

The J gene is TRBJ1-1, the V gene TRBV9; perhaps TRBD1 as D (5 bases). The V gene's germline CDR1 is SGDLS and CDR2 YYNGEE. This CDR3 is built from 14 residues. The germline V and J ends were trimmed by 3 bases and 6 bases, with 15 bases remaining between them. CDR3 coding DNA: TGTGCCAGCAGCGCGGCGGACATTTCAGCTGAAGCTTTCTTT. Its protein product is CASSAADISAEAFF.

In its sample, this clone was seen a few times. The rearrangement uses TRBV5-6 and TRBJ2-1; TRBD2 is a possible D gene (5 bases). Trimming stripped 5 bases from V and 14 bases from J, with 17 bases between. This CDR3 region has 12 residues. Germline V lookup: CDR1 SGHDT, CDR2 YYEEEE. The CDR3 DNA follows: TGTGCCAGCAGTTCCGGCAGAGGGAAGAAGTTCTTC. This codes for CASSSGRGKKFF. Drawing the rest from reference TRBV5-6 and TRBJ2-1, the complete variable domain is DAGVTQSPTHLIKTRGQQVTLRCSPKSGHDTVSWYQQALGQGPQFIFQYYEEEERQRGNFPDRFSGHQFPNYSSELNVNALLLGDSALYLCASSSGRGKKFFGPGTRLTVL.

This clone was seen a few times. V gene TRBV5-1 combines with J gene TRBJ2-7; TRBD2 matches at 15 bases. The CDR3 extends over 18 amino acids. The V and J ends lost 2 bases and 4 bases, in that order; junction bases with no gene match: 10. Germline loops: CDR1 SGHRS, CDR2 YFSETQ. The CDR3: CASSLTPGLAGGQYEQYF. The CDR3 DNA follows: TGCGCCAGCAGCTTAACCCCGGGACTAGCGGGAGGACAGTACGAGCAGTACTTC. The full variable domain, with the rest looked up from reference TRBV5-1 and TRBJ2-7, is KAGVTQTPRYLIKTRGQQVTLSCSPISGHRSVSWYQQTPGQGLQFLFEYFSETQRNKGNFPGRFSGRQFSNSRSEMNVSTLELGDSALYLCASSLTPGLAGGQYEQYFGPGTRLTVT.

V is TRBV19 and J is TRBJ2-1; 10 bases match TRBD1. The CDR3 runs 14 residues. Germline V gene data show CDR1 as LNHDA and CDR2 as SQIVND (reference sequence). Trimming cost V 9 bases and J 10 bases; bases outside gene matches: 12. The CDR3 coding sequence is TGTGCCAGCCGCAACCGGGACAGGGGATGGGAGCAGTTCTTC. It is translated as CASRNRDRGWEQFF.